This T cell receptor beta chain was captured in a study of T cell responses to AZD1222 COVID-19 vaccine. The study, taken as a whole, reports: Repertoires in all cases were sampled only once the peak T cell response had passed. Spike-spanning, vaccine-associated CD4 TCRs were dominant at 160-218 and 743-854.

As regards this clone: The antigen is unknown.

Generated by immunoSEQ multiplex PCR, the TCRdb table keeps only in-frame clones and is missing some. The sample holds about 69,000 clones; around 78% are singletons and the top ten take approximately 25%. Per germline, CDR1 MNHNS and CDR2 SASEGT. The V end lost 2 bases, the J end lost 6 bases, and 11 bases lay between the germline ends. The CDR3 sequence is 13 residues long. The sequences come from peripheral blood, collected 28 days after the second AZD1222 dose. This receptor was taken from an adult who received the AZD1222 COVID-19 vaccine. The gene calls are TRBV6-1 and TRBJ2-7; D may match TRBD1 or TRBD2 (5 bases each). Here the CDR3 reads CASSETRQGEQYF. CDR3 DNA: TGTGCCAGCAGTGAAACTAGGCAGGGCGAGCAGTACTTC.